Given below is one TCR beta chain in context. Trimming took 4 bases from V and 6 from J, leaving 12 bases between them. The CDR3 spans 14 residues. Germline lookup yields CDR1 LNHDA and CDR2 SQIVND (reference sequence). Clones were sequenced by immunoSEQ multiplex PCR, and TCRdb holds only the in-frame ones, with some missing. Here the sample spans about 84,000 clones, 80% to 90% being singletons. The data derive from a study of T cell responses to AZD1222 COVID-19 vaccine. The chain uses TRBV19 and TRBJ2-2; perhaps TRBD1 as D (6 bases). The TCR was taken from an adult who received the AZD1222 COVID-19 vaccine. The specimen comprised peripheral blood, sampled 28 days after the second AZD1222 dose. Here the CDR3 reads CASSSPGVSGELFF. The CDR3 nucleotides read TGTGCCAGTAGTAGCCCAGGGGTGTCCGGGGAGCTGTTTTTT.